This is a list of T cell receptor beta chains from one sample in a study of T-cell memory formation after mild COVID-19. TCRdb independently ran MiXCR on the 5' RACE reads; one entry per CDR3 protein. The sample records around 13,000 distinct CDR3 sequences, about 12% being singletons. Sequenced material: PBMCs or a T cell subset sorted from them (not recorded which). These receptors all stem from an adult woman who had mild COVID-19 (a few samples of this study predate the infection). Cell type and time point are not known. Both conserved end residues are part of each CDR3.

TRBJ1-4,TRBV13,CASSFRGGDEKLFF
TRBJ1-1,TRBV20-1,CSARDESGNTEAFF
TRBJ2-1,TRBV20-1,CSARGTSGYNEQFF
TRBJ2-7,TRBV12-3/TRBV12-4,CASPLPDRGISYEQYF
TRBJ1-1,TRBV5-6,CASSPSGGGTEAFF
TRBJ2-7,TRBV7-6,CASSLVSWGAEDEQYF
TRBJ2-3,TRBV7-8,CASSLVGVSTDTQYF
TRBJ1-1,TRBV25-1,CASSERGAYTEAFF
TRBJ2-7,TRBV5-4,CASSFPGQGINEQYF
TRBJ2-7,TRBV18,CASSPSTVYEQYF
TRBJ1-4,TRBV15,CATSSRQGGEKLFF
TRBJ1-2,TRBV9,CASSPRQDYGYTF
TRBJ1-2,TRBV6-2/TRBV6-3,CASSQGHGYTF
TRBJ2-2,TRBV5-1,CASSLDVTGNTGELFF
TRBJ2-7,TRBV6-6,CASRADRGITYEQYF
TRBJ1-6,TRBV11-2,CASSFTPDPGHLPESSYNSPLHF
TRBJ1-5,TRBV27,CASSTGLGNQPQHF
TRBJ2-7,TRBV20-1,CSAREQGIWSEQYF